This T cell receptor (beta chain) was profiled in a study of blood T cell repertoires in COVID-19 (dated by TCRdb to the early 2020s). In the study overall: Collaborator samples came from the United States, Italy and Spain and covered acute and convalescent phases of COVID-19. Nearly every sample came with metadata listing a de-identified subject ID, COVID-19 status, age in years and sex. The material from the prospective study consisted of cDNA or gDNA derived from T cells, B-cell-depleted T cells, or PBMCs. A freely available public database, intended as a resource for researchers studying the immune response to SARS-CoV-2, is where the repertoires were released. The dataset comprised deeply sampled blood TCRbeta repertoires from subjects exposed to, actively infected with, or recovered from COVID-19. The samples were drawn from the first 160 participants of the ongoing ImmuneRACE study and from 950 to 1,500 subjects provided by 6 global collaborators. HLA class I and class II types, where available, came from metadata supplied by the sample provider rather than from assay-based typing.

In the prospective study, participants were about 18 to 95 years old, resided in about two dozen geographic areas of the United States, and were enrolled through a virtual design. In the prospective study, participants were assigned to cohorts based on the clinical history participants reported in a screening survey and a study questionnaire. For ImmuneRACE Cohort 3, a participant was defined as recovered based on two consecutive negative NP/OP PCR tests, clearance by a healthcare professional, or resolution of symptoms. Each participant in the prospective study had whole blood, serum and a nasopharyngeal or oropharyngeal swab collected by mobile phlebotomists. Over a roughly two-month period, participants in the prospective study had the option of providing additional blood draws and questionnaires. Prospective study blood samples were shipped either frozen or at room temperature before DNA extraction.

General conclusions and limits of the study: How much clinical and demographic metadata was included differed by source and by participant, and the metadata was provided uncurated.

CDR1 KGHDR and CDR2 SFDVKD are derived from the germline V gene. Taken from cysteine to phenylalanine, the CDR3 has 17 residues. CDR3 DNA only is kept here, 51 bases in frame from base 1. V is cut back by 4 bases and J by 2 bases, with 9 bases in the junction unmatched. To note about this clone: Its binding antigen is unknown. Base-call qualities are not available, and no considerably larger clone is one nucleotide away.

TCRbeta CDR3 regions were amplified from genomic DNA by means of the immunoSEQ Assay, a bias-controlled multiplex PCR. Per the original workflow: Nucleated cell counts per sample were estimated from amplification of reference gene primers within the assay. To quantify the absolute abundance of each unique TCRbeta CDR3 rearrangement, sequence reads were collapsed and filtered. For each sample, productive Simpson clonality was calculated as the square root of Simpson's diversity index over productive rearrangements. TCRdb provides this immuneACCESS table in a form limited to in-frame rearrangements. Some clones are lacking; in checked studies, under half of them reflect an unresolved V gene, and why the rest are absent is not known. The V and J calls and clone size come from that table; D and trimming were worked out from the DNA. This sample gives hundreds of thousands of clones in total; approximately 90% of them show up just once. The top ten clonotypes cover 9.5% of the sample.

The sample taken for sequencing was PBMCs or T cells enriched from blood (not recorded which). This TCR was sampled from a woman in her 40s who had recovered from COVID-19. The V gene is TRBV24-1 and the J gene is TRBJ2-2; 7 junctional bases match TRBD1. The sequenced DNA: TGTGCCACCAGTGACCTTGACAGGGACCACAACACCGGGGAGCTGTTTTTT. Its protein product is CATSDLDRDHNTGELFF.